This T cell receptor beta chain is drawn from a study of radiotherapy plus CTLA-4 blockade in lung cancer. A remark on this clone: Its specificity is not known.

Study outcomes and limitations: Per reports, early blood T cell clone dynamics, plus interferon-beta, forecast response most strongly. After treatment with radiotherapy plus ipilimumab, TCR clones that came from the tumor expanded in blood.

Only in-frame clones appear in the TCRdb table, and some are missing; sequencing was by immunoSEQ multiplex PCR. The repertoire holds more than 30,000 clones, with around four fifths as singletons. V shed 8 bases and J 4 bases; nucleotides not matched to a gene: 2. CDR1 is PRHDT and CDR2 is FYEKMQ in the germline V gene (reference sequence). The CDR3 covers 12 residues. The sequencing used peripheral blood, collected from a patient treated with radiotherapy plus ipilimumab. The source is a human donor with non-small cell lung cancer that progressed on radiotherapy plus ipilimumab. The V and J genes are TRBV13 and TRBJ1-2; 9 bases are a match to TRBD1. CDR3 in DNA: TGTGCCAGCGAGGACAGGGGCTATGGCTACACCTTC. Translating it yields CASEDRGYGYTF.